The rows below give T cell receptor beta chains drawn from one sample of a study of control samples from healthy donors and cancer patients. Assay: immunoSEQ multiplex PCR; the TCRdb copy retains only in-frame clones and omits some. The sample holds some 150,000 clones, 85% to 95% seen once. Material for sequencing was PBMCs. The source is a man in his sixties with colorectal cancer. Each CDR3 is given with its conserved first and last residue. A D gene is named only where the DNA matches it firmly. Rows may omit the clone size; those that give it use once, few, many or a size class.

j_gene,v_gene,d_gene,abundance,CDR3aa,CDR3nt
TRBJ1-4,TRBV7-8,TRBD1,NA,CASSFTTGGTNEKLFF,TGTGCCAGCAGCTTTACTACAGGGGGCACTAATGAAAAACTGTTTTTT
TRBJ1-4,TRBV7-2,NA,NA,CASSLRQTTNEKLFF,TGTGCCAGCAGCTTACGACAGACAACTAATGAAAAACTGTTTTTT
TRBJ1-6,TRBV27,NA,NA,CASSLGTDNSPLHF,TGTGCCAGCAGTTTGGGAACGGACAATTCACCCCTCCACTTT
TRBJ2-7,TRBV7-9,TRBD1,NA,CASSKGQGHPYEQYF,TGTGCCAGCAGCAAAGGACAGGGGCATCCCTACGAGCAGTACTTC
TRBJ1-1,TRBV7-2,NA,NA,CASSPTTVNTEAFF,TGTGCCAGCAGCCCGACGACAGTGAACACTGAAGCTTTCTTT
TRBJ1-2,TRBV6-2/TRBV6-3,NA,NA,CASSSGLGVTTYGYTF,TGTGCCAGCAGCTCGGGCCTCGGGGTTACCACCTATGGCTACACCTTC
TRBJ2-7,TRBV12-3/TRBV12-4,NA,few,CASSLRVEQYF,TGTGCCAGCAGTCTGAGGGTCGAGCAGTACTTC
TRBJ1-2,TRBV9,NA,NA,CASSATGSTYGYTF,TGTGCCAGCAGCGCCACAGGGAGTACCTATGGCTACACCTTC
TRBJ1-6,TRBV11-2,TRBD1,few,CASSLDRGRGAYNSPLHF,TGTGCCAGCAGCTTAGACAGGGGGCGCGGGGCCTATAATTCACCCCTCCACTTT
TRBJ2-7,TRBV5-1,NA,NA,CASSSGADEQYF,TGCGCCAGCAGCTCTGGGGCGGACGAGCAGTACTTC
TRBJ2-7,TRBV4-1,TRBD1,NA,CASSHPRGTVGQGAEEQYF,TGCGCCAGCAGCCACCCCCGAGGTACAGTCGGACAGGGGGCCGAGGAGCAGTACTTC
TRBJ2-5,TRBV6-2/TRBV6-3,NA,NA,CASSYRAPRGETQYF,TGTGCCAGCAGTTACAGGGCCCCCCGGGGGGAGACCCAGTACTTC
TRBJ1-1,TRBV6-6,NA,once,CASTATGATEAFF,TGTGCCAGCACCGCCACAGGTGCCACTGAAGCTTTCTTT
TRBJ2-6,TRBV29-1,TRBD2,NA,CSVVEPMTGGSGANVLTF,TGCAGCGTTGTCGAACCTATGACGGGGGGCTCTGGGGCCAACGTCCTGACTTTC
TRBJ1-4,TRBV30,NA,NA,CAWSAPGWGGEKLFF,TGTGCCTGGAGTGCTCCAGGGTGGGGGGGCGAAAAACTGTTTTTT
TRBJ2-1,TRBV9,NA,NA,CASSVAGEDEQFF,TGTGCCAGCAGCGTAGCTGGGGAGGATGAGCAGTTCTTC
TRBJ1-1,TRBV10-3,NA,once,CAISDTGFSTEAFF,TGTGCCATCAGTGATACAGGGTTTAGCACTGAAGCTTTCTTT